Reported below is one T cell receptor (beta chain). This sample stems from a study of shared clonotypes between healthy human individuals. The naive CD8 population came from CD45RO-negative cells selected for CCR7, without terminally differentiated effector memory CD45RA+ cells. Sequencing used immunoSEQ multiplex PCR; TCRdb keeps in-frame clones, though not all of them. The sample records about 580,000 clones, roughly 98% being singletons. Trimming removed 6 bases at V and 3 bases at J, with 12 bases between. The CDR3 length is 12 residues. The germline gives CDR1 SQVTM, CDR2 ANQGSEA. The genes are TRBV29-1 and TRBJ2-7; D perhaps matches TRBD1 (6 bases). What was sequenced was naive CD8+ T cells sorted from blood. This TCR came from a man younger than 40 in good health. DNA for the CDR3: TGCAGCGTACCGGACAGATACTACGAGCAGTACTTC. Encoded protein: CSVPDRYYEQYF.